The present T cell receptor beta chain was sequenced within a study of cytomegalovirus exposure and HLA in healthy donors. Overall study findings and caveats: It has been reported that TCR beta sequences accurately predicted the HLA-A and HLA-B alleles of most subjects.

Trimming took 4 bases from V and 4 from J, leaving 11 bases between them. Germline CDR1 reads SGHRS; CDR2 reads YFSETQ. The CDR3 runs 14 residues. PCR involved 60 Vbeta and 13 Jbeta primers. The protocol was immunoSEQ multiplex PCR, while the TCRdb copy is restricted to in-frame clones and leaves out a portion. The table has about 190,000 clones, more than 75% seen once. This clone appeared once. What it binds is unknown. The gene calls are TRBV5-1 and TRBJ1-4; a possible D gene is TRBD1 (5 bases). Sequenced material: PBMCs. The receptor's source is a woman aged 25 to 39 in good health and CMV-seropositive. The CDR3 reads CASSRSRVNEKLFF. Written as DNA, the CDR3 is TGCGCCAGCAGCCGATCCAGGGTTAATGAAAAACTGTTTTTT.